This TCR beta chain was recorded in a study of blood T cell repertoires in COVID-19. Overall study context: Whether acute or convalescent, the COVID-19 samples came from the United States, Italy and Spain.

The CDR3 spans 13 residues. With 2 bases removed from V and 6 bases from J, the gap between germline ends came to 11 bases. CDR1 and CDR2 (germline): SGHDT, YYEEEE. Source study methods: Amplification from reference gene primers served as the basis for estimated nucleated cell counts. Here immunoSEQ multiplex PCR was the method, and the copy in TCRdb shows in-frame clones only, minus some. The D gene and trimming were derived from the DNA, and the V and J assignments and clone size from that table. This sample has roughly 90,000 clones, with around 75% found just once. The sample taken for sequencing was peripheral blood. V usage is TRBV5-6 and J usage is TRBJ1-2; perhaps TRBD1 as D (5 bases). The TCR was taken from a woman of 80 years or more with active or convalescent COVID-19. The DNA for the CDR3 is TGTGCCAGCAGCTTTGCAGGGTGGAATGGCTACACCTTC. Amino acids: CASSFAGWNGYTF.